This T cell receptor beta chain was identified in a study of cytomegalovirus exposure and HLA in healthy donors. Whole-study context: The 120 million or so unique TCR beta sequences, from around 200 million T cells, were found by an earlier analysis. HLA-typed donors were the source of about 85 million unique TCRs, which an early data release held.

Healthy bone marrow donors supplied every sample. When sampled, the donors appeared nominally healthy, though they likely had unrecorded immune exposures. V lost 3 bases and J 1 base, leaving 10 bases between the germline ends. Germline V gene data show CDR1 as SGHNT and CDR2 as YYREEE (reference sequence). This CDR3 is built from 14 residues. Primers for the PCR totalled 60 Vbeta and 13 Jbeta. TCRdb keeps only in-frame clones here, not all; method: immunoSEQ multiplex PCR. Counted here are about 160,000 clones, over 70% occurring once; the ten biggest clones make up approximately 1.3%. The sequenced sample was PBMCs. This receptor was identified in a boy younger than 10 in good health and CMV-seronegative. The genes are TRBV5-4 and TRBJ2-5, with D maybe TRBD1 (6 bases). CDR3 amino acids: CASSWRQAQETQYF. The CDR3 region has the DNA TGTGCCAGCAGCTGGCGACAGGCCCAAGAGACCCAGTACTTC.